What follows are 3 T cell receptor beta chains derived from one specimen sequenced in a study of identical twins. TCRdb recomputed calls from the 5' RACE reads with MiXCR, one row per CDR3 protein. The sample has around 480,000 distinct CDR3 sequences; approximately 15% are singletons. The same sample was also used in a study of yellow fever vaccine responses in identical twins.

Sequencing was carried out using CD4+ T cells sorted from blood. The receptors here all came from a woman between 18 and 30 years old in good health.

V usage is TRBV11-3 and J usage is TRBJ2-3; D may be TRBD2 (5 bases). V was shortened by 1 base and J by 5 bases, with 16 bases between the two germline ends. The CDR3 is made up of 16 amino acids. CDR1 and CDR2 from the germline V gene are SGHNT and YENEEA. The CDR3 nucleotides are TGTGCCAGCAGCTTAGGTCGGGGATGGGTTGGAGATACGCAGTATTTT. It is translated as CASSLGRGWVGDTQYF.

This clonotype was counted many times. The chain carries TRBV20-1 and TRBJ2-1, with D possibly being TRBD2 (6 bases). V lost 0 bases and J 0 bases, leaving 15 bases between the germline ends. The V gene's germline CDR1 is DFQATT and CDR2 SNEGSKA (reference sequence). The CDR3 loop spans 17 amino acids. The CDR3 protein is CSARDGGAGGSYNEQFF. The CDR3 DNA sequence: TGCAGTGCTAGAGATGGAGGGGCTGGTGGCTCCTACAATGAGCAGTTCTTC.

The chain carries TRBV24-1 and TRBJ2-1; D call uncertain. Trimming left V 0 bases short and J 9 bases short, with 11 bases between. The CDR3 has 14 residues. Germline CDR1 KGHDR, CDR2 SFDVKD. The CDR3 sequence: CATSDLGRIGEQFF. The CDR3 bases are TGTGCCACCAGTGATTTGGGGCGGATAGGTGAGCAGTTCTTC.